This T cell receptor beta chain is drawn from a study of blood T cell repertoires in COVID-19. For the study at large: Spain, Italy and the United States supplied samples that represented acute and convalescent COVID-19.

V lost 3 bases and J 2 bases, leaving 10 bases between the germline ends. Germline lookup yields CDR1 SGHVS and CDR2 FQNEAQ. This CDR3 is 14 amino acids long. Using immunoSEQ multiplex PCR, the repertoire was profiled, and TCRdb retains in-frame clones only, with some absent. Of about 180,000 clones in the sample, around 89% were seen once. The sequenced sample consisted of peripheral blood. The TCR originated in a woman in her 30s with acute or convalescent COVID-19. The J gene is TRBJ1-1, the V gene TRBV7-8, with a weak D call TRBD1 (5 bases). The DNA for the CDR3 is TGTGCCAGCAGCTTGGGGGGTTTCAACACTGAAGCTTTCTTT. Protein product: CASSLGGFNTEAFF.